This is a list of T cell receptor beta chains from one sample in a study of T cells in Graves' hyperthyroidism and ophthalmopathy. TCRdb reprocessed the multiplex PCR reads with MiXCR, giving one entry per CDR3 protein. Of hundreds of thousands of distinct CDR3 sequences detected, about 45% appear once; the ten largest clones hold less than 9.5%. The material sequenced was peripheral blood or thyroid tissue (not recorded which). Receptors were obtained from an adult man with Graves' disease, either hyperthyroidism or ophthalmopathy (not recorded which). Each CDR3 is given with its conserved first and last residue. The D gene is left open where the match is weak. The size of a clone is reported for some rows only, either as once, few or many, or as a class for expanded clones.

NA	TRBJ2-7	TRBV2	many	TGTGCCAGCAGGGCAACAGGGCCCTCCTACGAGCAGTACTTC	CASRATGPSYEQYF
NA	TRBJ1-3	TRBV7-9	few	TGCGCCAGCAGCTTAGAAGCTGGAAACACCATATATTTT	CASSLEAGNTIYF
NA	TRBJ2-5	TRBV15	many	TGTGCCACCAGCAGAGATGTGGGCCAAGAGACCCAGTACTTC	CATSRDVGQETQYF
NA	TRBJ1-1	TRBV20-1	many	TGCAGTGCGTTACTGAACACTGAAGCTTTCTTT	CSALLNTEAFF
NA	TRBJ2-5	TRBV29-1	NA	TGCAGCATTACGAGAAAGACCCAGTACTTC	CSITRKTQYF
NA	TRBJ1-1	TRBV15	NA	TGTGCCACCAGCACCGGGGGGGCGATCACTGAAGCTTTCTTT	CATSTGGAITEAFF
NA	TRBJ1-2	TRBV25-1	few	TGTGCCAGCTCCCCTGGTAGAGGGTCCCCCGATGGCTACACCTTC	CASSPGRGSPDGYTF
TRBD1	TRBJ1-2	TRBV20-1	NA	TGCAGTGCTAGAGATCGGCAGGGGGTCGGCTACACCTTC	CSARDRQGVGYTF
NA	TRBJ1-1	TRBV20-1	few	TGCAGTGCTAGCGGGGCAAGGAGGACTGAAGCTTTCTTT	CSASGARRTEAFF
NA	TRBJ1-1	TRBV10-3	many	TGTGCCATCATTGCAGAACCGAACACTGAAGCTTTCTTT	CAIIAEPNTEAFF
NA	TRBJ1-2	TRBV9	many	TGTGCCAGCAGCGCAGGACAGTATGGCTACACCTTC	CASSAGQYGYTF
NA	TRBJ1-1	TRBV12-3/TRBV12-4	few	TGTGCCAGCAGTTTAGCGCGGGAACAGGGCGAAGCTTTCTTT	CASSLAREQGEAFF
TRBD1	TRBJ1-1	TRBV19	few	TGTGCCAGTAGTGGTGGCAGGGGGAGGTCTAACACTGAAGCTTTCTTT	CASSGGRGRSNTEAFF
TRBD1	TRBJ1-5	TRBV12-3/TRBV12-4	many	TGTGCCAGCGGGGGACAGCACAATCAGCCCCAGCATTTT	CASGGQHNQPQHF
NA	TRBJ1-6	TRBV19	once	TGTGCCAGTAGTCTCGGACGAGTTTCATCGGCGGGTTCACCCCTCCACTTT	CASSLGRVSSAGSPLHF
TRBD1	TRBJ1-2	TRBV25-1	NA	TGTGCCAGCAGTGAATATAACACAGGGGGCTATGGCTACACCTTC	CASSEYNTGGYGYTF
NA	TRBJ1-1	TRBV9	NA	TGTGCCAGCTCACCACCCGACACGGGTGGTCGCCTCGGCGAAGCTTTCTTT	CASSPPDTGGRLGEAFF
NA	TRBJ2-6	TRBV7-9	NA	TGTGCCAGCAGCTTGGTAGTTGGTGGGGCCAACGTCCTGACTTTC	CASSLVVGGANVLTF
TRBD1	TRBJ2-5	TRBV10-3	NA	TGTGCCTCCGGGACAGGGGGATCCGGGACCCAGTACTTC	CASGTGGSGTQYF
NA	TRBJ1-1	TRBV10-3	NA	TGTGCCATCAGTGAGTCAGGGGGGAGCACTGAAGCTTTCTTT	CAISESGGSTEAFF
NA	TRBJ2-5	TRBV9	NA	TGTGCCAGCAGCGTAGGCGGGCCTCAGGGTCGGGAGACCCAGTACTTC	CASSVGGPQGRETQYF
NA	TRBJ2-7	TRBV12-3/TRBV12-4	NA	TGTGCCAGCTCACCTCAGGGTTCCGAGCAGTACTTC	CASSPQGSEQYF
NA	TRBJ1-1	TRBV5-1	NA	TGCGCCAGCAGCTTGGCCTTGGCCAGGGCGAACACTGAAGCTTTCTTT	CASSLALARANTEAFF
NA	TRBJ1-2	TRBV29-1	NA	TGCAGCTTGGAACAGGGATTTGGCTACACCTTC	CSLEQGFGYTF
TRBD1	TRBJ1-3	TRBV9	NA	TGTGCCAGCAGCGTAAGGTCTCTACTAGGGGGCAGCACCATATATTTT	CASSVRSLLGGSTIYF
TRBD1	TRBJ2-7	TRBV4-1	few	TGCGCCAGCAGCCAACGGACAGGGGCTCTTGCCGAGCAGTACTTC	CASSQRTGALAEQYF
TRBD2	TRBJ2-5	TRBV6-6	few	TGTGCCAGCAGTGAGCGGCGGGGGGTACAAGAGACCCAGTACTTC	CASSERRGVQETQYF
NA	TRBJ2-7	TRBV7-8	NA	TGTGCCAGCCGAATAGGGCAGGGGACGTACGAGCAGTACTTC	CASRIGQGTYEQYF
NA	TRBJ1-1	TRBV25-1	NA	TGTGCCAGCAGTCGGCTCATGAACCCTGAAGCTTTCTTT	CASSRLMNPEAFF
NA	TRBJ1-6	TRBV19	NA	TGTGCCAGTAGTCTTTTAAGCCCGCCGAATGGCTCACCCCTCCACTTT	CASSLLSPPNGSPLHF
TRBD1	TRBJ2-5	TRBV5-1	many	TGCGCCAGCAGCGGGGGGACAGGGGCGGAAGAGACCCAGTACTTC	CASSGGTGAEETQYF
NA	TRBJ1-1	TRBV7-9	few	TGTGCCAGCAGCTTAATTCAGGGTCGAGCTTTCTTT	CASSLIQGRAFF
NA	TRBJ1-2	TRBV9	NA	TGTGCCAGCAGCACCCGAGTGAATGGCTACACCTTC	CASSTRVNGYTF
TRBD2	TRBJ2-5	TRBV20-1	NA	TGCAGTGCTAGAGATATTTTGGGACTAACTACCGGGGAGCTGTACTTC	CSARDILGLTTGELYF
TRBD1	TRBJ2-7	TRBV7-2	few	TGTGCCAGCAGCCGACGGACAGGGGGCGGCGAGCAGTACTTC	CASSRRTGGGEQYF
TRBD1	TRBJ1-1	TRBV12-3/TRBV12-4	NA	TGTGCCAGCAGCCCGACAGGGGGGAATGCTGAAGCTTTCTTT	CASSPTGGNAEAFF
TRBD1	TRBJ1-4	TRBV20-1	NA	TGCAGTGCTATAAGGGACAGCCGGAATGAAAAACTGTTTTTT	CSAIRDSRNEKLFF
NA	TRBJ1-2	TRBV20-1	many	TGCAGTGCTAGAGAGTTGGGCAGGGGCTACACCTTC	CSARELGRGYTF
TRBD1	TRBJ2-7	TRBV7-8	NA	TGTGCCAGCAGTTTTCCCGGGACAGGGGGCCCTTACGAGCAGTACTTC	CASSFPGTGGPYEQYF
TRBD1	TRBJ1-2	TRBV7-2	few	TGTGCCAGCAGCGAACCGGGACAGGGGGCCTATGGCTACACCTTC	CASSEPGQGAYGYTF
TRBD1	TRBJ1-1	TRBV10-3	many	TGTGCCATCAGTGGAAAAGACAGGGTTGAGGACACTGAAGCTTTCTTT	CAISGKDRVEDTEAFF
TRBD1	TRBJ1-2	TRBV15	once	TGTGCCACCAGCATCGGGACAGGGGTAGGCTATGGCTACACCTTC	CATSIGTGVGYGYTF
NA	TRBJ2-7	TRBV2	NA	TGTGCCAGCAGTGAAGCGCTCCAGGGTACCTACGAGCAGTACTTC	CASSEALQGTYEQYF
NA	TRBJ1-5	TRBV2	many	TGTGCCAGCAGTGAAAGGACAACACAGCCCCAGCATTTT	CASSERTTQPQHF
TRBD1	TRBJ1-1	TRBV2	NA	TGTGCCAGCACCGATACCGGGACAGGGGTCTGGAACACTGAAGCTTTCTTT	CASTDTGTGVWNTEAFF
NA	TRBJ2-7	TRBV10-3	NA	TGTGCCAGCGGGGAGCGACGCCGGGACACGGATTACGAGCAGTACTTC	CASGERRRDTDYEQYF
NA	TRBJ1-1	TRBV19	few	TGTGCCGGCGAGACCGGGCCGAACACTGAAGCTTTCTTT	CAGETGPNTEAFF
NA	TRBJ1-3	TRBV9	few	TGTGCCAGCAGCGTAGCGTCCAGCTCTGGAAACACCATATATTTT	CASSVASSSGNTIYF
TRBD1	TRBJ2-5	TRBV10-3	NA	TGTGCCATCAGTGAGGGCGGACAGGGAAAGGAGACCCAGTACTTC	CAISEGGQGKETQYF
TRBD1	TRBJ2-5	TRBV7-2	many	TGTGCCAGCAGCAGCCTGACAGGGTCAGAGACCCAGTACTTC	CASSSLTGSETQYF
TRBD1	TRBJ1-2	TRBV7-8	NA	TGTGCCAGCAGCGCCAACAGGACAGGGGGCCTCTATGGCTACACCTTC	CASSANRTGGLYGYTF
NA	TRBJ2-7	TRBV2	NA	TGTGCCAGCAGCGTTCAAACTGAGCAGTACTTC	CASSVQTEQYF